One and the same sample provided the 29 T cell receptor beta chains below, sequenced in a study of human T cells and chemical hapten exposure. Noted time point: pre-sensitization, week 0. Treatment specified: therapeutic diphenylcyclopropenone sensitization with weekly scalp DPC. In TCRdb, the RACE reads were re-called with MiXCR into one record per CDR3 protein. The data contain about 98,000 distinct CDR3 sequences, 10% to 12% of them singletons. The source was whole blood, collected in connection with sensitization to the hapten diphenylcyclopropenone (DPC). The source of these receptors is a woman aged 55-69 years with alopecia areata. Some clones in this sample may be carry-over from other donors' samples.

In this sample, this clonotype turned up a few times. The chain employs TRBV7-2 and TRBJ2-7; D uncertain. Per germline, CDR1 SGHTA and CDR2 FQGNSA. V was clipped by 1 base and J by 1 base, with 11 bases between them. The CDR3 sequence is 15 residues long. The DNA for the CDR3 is TGTGCCAGCAGCTTAGGGGCCACCGAGTCCTACGAGCAGTACTTC. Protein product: CASSLGATESYEQYF.

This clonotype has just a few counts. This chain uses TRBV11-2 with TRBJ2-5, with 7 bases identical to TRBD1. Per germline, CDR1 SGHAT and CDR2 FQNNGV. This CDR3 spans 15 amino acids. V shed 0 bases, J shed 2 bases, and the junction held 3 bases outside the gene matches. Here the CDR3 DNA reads TGTGCCAGCAGCTTAGATCCGGGACAGCAAGAGACCCAGTACTTC. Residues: CASSLDPGQQETQYF.

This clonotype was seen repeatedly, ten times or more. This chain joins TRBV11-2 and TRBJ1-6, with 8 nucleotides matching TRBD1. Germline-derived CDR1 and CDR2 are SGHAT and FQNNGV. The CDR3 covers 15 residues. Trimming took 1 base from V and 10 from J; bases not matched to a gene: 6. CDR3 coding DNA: TGTGCCAGCAGCTTAGTCGGACAGGGCGCATCACCCCTCCACTTT. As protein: CASSLVGQGASPLHF. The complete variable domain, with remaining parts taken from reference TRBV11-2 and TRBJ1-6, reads EAGVAQSPRYKIIEKRQSVAFWCNPISGHATLYWYQQILGQGPKLLIQFQNNGVVDDSQLPKDRFSAERLKGVDSTLKIQPAKLEDSAVYLCASSLVGQGASPLHFGNGTRLTVT.

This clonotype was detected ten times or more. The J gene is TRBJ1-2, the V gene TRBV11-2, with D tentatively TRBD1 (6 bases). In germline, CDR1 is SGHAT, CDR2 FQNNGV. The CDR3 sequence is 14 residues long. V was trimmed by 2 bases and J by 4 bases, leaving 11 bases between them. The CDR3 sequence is CASSLTGQSYGYTF. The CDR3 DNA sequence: TGTGCCAGCAGCTTAACAGGGCAGAGCTATGGCTACACCTTC.

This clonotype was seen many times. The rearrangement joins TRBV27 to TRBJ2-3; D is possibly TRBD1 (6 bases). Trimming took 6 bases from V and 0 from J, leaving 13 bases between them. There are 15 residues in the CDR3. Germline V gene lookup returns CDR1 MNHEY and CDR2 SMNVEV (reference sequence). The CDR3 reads CASRGAGASTDTQYF. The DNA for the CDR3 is TGTGCCAGCAGGGGGGCCGGGGCTAGCACAGATACGCAGTATTTT.

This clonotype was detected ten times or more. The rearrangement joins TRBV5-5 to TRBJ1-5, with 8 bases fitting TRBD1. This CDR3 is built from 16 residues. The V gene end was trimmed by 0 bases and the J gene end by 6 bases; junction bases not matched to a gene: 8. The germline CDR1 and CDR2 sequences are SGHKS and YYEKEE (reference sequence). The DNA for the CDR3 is TGTGCCAGCAGCTTGGGGGTAACAGGGGGAGCTCAGCCCCAGCATTTT. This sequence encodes CASSLGVTGGAQPQHF.

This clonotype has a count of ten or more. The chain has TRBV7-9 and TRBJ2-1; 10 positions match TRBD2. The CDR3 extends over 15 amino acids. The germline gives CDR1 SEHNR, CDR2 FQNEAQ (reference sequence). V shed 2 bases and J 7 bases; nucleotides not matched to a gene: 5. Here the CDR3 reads CASSLWPSGGNEQFF. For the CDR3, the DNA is TGTGCCAGCAGCTTATGGCCTAGCGGGGGTAATGAGCAGTTCTTC.

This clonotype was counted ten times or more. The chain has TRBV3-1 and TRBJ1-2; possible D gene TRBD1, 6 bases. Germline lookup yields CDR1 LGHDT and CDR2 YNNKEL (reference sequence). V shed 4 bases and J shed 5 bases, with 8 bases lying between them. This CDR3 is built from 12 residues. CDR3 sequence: CASSPTGYGYTF. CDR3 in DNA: TGTGCCAGCAGCCCAACAGGGTATGGCTACACCTTC.

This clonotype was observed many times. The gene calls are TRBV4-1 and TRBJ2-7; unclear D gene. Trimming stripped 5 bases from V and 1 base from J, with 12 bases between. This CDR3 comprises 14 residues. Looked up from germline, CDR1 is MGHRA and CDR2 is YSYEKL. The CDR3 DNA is TGCGCCAGCAGCGCACCCCGCCGGTCCTACGAGCAGTACTTC. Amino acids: CASSAPRRSYEQYF.

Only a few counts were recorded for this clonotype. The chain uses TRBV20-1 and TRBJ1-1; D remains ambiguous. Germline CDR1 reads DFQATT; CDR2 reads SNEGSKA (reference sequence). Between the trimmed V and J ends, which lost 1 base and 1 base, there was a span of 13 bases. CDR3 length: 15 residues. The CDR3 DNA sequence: TGCAGTGCTAGAGCTCCAGGCCTCACGAACACTGAAGCTTTCTTT. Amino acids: CSARAPGLTNTEAFF.

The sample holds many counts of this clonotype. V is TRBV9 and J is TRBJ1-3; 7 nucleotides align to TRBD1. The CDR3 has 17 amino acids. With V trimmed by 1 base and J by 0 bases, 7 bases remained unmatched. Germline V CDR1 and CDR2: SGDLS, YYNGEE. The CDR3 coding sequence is TGTGCCAGCAGCGTATGGGACAGTACAAACTCTGGAAACACCATATATTTT. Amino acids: CASSVWDSTNSGNTIYF.

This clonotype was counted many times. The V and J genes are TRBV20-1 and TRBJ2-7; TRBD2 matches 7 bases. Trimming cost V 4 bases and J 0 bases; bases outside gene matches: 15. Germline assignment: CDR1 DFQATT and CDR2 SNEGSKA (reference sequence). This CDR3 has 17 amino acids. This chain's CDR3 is CSAKSWGGSTSSYEQYF. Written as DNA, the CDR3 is TGCAGTGCTAAGAGCTGGGGGGGGTCGACCAGCTCCTACGAGCAGTACTTC.

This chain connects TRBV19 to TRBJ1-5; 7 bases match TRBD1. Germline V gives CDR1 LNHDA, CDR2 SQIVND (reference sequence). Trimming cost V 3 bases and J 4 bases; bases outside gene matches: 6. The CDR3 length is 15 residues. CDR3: CASSMPGGGNQPQHF. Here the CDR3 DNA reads TGTGCCAGTAGTATGCCAGGGGGAGGGAATCAGCCCCAGCATTTT.

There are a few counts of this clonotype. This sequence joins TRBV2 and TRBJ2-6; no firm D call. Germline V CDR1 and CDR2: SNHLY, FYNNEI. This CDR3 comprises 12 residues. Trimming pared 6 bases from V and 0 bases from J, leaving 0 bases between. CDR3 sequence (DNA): TGTGCCAGCAGCTCTGGGGCCAACGTCCTGACTTTC. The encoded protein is CASSSGANVLTF.

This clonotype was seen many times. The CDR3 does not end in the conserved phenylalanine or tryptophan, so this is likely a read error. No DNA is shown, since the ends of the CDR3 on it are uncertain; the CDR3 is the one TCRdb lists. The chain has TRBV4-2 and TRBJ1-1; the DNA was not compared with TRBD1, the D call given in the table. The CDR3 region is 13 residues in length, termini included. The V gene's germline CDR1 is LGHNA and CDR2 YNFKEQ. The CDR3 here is CASSQGGIAEAFL.

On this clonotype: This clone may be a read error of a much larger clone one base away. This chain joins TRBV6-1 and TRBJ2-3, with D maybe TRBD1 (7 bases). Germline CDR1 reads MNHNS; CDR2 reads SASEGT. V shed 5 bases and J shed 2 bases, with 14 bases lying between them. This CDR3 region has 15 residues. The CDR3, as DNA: TGTGCCAGCAGTCCTGGACAGGACTACACAGATACGCAGTATTTT. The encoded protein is CASSPGQDYTDTQYF.

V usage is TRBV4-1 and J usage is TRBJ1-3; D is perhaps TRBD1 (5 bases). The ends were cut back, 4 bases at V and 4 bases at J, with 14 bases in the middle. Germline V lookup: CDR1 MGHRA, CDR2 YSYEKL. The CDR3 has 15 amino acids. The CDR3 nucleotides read TGCGCCAGCAGCCGGATGACGGGGCTCGGAAACACCATATATTTT. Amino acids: CASSRMTGLGNTIYF.

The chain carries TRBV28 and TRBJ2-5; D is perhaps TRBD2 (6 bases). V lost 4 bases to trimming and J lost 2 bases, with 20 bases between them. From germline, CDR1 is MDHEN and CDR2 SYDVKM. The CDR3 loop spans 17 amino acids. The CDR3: CASSSPGTEGRQETQYF. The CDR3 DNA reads TGTGCCAGCAGTTCCCCCGGGACGGAGGGGAGACAAGAGACCCAGTACTTC.

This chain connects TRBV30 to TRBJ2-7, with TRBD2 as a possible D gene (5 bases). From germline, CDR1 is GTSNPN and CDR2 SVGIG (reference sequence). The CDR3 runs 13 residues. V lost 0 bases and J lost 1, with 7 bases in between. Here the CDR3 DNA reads TGTGCCTGGAGTGTTGGAGGTTCCTACGAGCAGTACTTC. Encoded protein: CAWSVGGSYEQYF.

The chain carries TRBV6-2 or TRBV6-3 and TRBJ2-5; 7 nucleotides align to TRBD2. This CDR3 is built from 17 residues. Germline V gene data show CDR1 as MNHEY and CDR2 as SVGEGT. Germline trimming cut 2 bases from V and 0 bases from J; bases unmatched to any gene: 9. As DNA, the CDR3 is TGTGCCAGCAGTTACCCGCGGGTAGCGGGTCACCAAGAGACCCAGTACTTC. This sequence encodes CASSYPRVAGHQETQYF.

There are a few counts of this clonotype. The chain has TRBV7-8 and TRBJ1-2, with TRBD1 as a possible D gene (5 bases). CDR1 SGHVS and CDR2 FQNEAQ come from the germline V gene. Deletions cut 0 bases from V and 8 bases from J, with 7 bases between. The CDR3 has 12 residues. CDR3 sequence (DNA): TGTGCCAGCAGCTTAGCCGGGGACGGCTACACCTTC. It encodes CASSLAGDGYTF.

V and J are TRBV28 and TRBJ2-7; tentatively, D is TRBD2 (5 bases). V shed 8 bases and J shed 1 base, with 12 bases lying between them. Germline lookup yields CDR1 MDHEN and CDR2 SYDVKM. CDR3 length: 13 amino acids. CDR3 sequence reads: CASRGTGSYEQYF. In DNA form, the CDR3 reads TGTGCCAGCCGGGGAACGGGTTCCTACGAGCAGTACTTC.

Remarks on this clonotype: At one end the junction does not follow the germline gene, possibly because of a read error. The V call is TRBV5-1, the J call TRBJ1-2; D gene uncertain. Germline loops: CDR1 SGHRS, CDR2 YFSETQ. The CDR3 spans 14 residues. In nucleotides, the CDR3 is TGCGTCAGCAGCTTGAGGCCCGAACCCTATGGCTACACCTTC. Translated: CVSSLRPEPYGYTF.

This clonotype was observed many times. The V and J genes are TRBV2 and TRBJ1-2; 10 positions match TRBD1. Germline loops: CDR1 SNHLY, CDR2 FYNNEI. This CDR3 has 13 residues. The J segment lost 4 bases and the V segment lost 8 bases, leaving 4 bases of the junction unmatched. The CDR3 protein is CASEGQGFYGYTF. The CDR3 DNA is TGTGCCAGCGAGGGACAGGGGTTCTATGGCTACACCTTC.

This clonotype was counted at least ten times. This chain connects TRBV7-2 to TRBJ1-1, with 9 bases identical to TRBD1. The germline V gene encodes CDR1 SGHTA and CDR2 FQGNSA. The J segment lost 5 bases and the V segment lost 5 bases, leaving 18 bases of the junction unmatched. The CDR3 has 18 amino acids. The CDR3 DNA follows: TGTGCCAGCAGCCCCCCTTTATATACAGGGGGCTTCACGACTGAAGCTTTCTTT. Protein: CASSPPLYTGGFTTEAFF.

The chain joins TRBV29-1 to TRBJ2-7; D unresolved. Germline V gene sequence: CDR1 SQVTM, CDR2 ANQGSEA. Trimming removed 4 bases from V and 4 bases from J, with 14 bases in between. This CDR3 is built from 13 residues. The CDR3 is CSVAEQSEYEQYF. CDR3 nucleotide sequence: TGCAGCGTTGCGGAGCAGTCCGAATACGAGCAGTACTTC.

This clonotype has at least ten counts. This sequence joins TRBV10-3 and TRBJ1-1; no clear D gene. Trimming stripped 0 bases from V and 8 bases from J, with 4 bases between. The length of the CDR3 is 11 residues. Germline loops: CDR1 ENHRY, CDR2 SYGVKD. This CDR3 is CAISESYEAFF. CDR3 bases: TGTGCCATCAGTGAGTCCTACGAAGCTTTCTTT.

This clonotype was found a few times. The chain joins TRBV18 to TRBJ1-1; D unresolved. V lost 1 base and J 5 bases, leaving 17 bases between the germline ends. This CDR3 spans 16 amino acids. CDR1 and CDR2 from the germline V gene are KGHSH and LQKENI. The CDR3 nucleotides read TGTGCCAGCTCACCACTTGATTCCCATTTGAGGACTGAAGCTTTCTTT. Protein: CASSPLDSHLRTEAFF.

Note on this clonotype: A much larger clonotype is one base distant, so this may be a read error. CDR3 region: CACSILGQAVTGELFF. The DNA for the CDR3 is TGTGCCTGTAGTATTCTTGGACAGGCGGTGACCGGGGAGCTGTTTTTT. This chain joins TRBV19 and TRBJ2-2; 7 nucleotides align to TRBD1. This CDR3 region has 16 residues. Germline CDR1 and CDR2: LNHDA and SQIVND (reference sequence).